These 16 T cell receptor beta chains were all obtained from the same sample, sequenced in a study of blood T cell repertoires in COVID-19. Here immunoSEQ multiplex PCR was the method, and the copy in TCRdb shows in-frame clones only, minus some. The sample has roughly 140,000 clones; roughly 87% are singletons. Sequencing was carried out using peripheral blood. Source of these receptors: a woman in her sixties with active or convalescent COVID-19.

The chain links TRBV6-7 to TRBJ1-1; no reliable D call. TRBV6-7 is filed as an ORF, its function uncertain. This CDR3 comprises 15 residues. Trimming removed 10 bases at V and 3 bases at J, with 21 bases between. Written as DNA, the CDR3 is TGTGCCACCCAGGAAAAGGCCTTTAACGACACTGAAGCTTTCTTT. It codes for CATQEKAFNDTEAFF.

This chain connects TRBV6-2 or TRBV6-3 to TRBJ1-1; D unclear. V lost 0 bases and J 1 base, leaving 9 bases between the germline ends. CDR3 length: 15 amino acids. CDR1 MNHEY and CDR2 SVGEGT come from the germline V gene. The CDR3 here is CASSYSPRQNTEAFF. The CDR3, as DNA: TGTGCCAGCAGTTACTCGCCCAGGCAGAACACTGAAGCTTTCTTT.

In DNA, the CDR3 is TGTGCCAGCGGACAGGGGATATTAGAGACCCAGTACTTC. It translates to CASGQGILETQYF. The chain has TRBV2 and TRBJ2-5; TRBD1 agrees at 9 bases. The J segment lost 4 bases and the V segment lost 8 bases, leaving 5 bases of the junction unmatched. This CDR3 region has 13 residues. In germline, CDR1 is SNHLY, CDR2 FYNNEI.

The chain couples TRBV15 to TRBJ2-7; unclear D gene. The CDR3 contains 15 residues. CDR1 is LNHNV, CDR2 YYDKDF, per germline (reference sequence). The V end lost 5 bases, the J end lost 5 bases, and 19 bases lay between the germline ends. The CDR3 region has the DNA TGTGCCACCAGCGTGACCTCCAGGTGGAACCACGAGCAGTACTTC. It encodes CATSVTSRWNHEQYF.

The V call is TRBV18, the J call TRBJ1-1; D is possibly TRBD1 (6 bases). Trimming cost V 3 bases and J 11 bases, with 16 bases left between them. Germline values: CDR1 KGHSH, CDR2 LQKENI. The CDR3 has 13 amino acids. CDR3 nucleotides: TGTGCCAGCTCACCGACAGGCCCAGTCTCGGCTTTCTTT. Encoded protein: CASSPTGPVSAFF.

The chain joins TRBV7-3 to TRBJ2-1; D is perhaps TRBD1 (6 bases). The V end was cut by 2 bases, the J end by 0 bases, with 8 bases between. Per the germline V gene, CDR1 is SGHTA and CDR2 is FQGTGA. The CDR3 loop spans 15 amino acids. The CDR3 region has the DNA TGTGCCAGCAGCTTACAGGGGAGCTCCTACAATGAGCAGTTCTTC. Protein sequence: CASSLQGSSYNEQFF.

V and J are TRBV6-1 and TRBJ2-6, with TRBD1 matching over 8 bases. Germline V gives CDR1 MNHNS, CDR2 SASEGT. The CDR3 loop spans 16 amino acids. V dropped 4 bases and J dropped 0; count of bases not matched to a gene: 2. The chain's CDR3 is CASSGQGISGANVLTF. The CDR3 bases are TGTGCCAGCAGTGGACAGGGGATCTCTGGGGCCAACGTCCTGACTTTC.

The CDR3 nucleotides are TGCGCCAGCAGTCATTCCCTCGACAGCCCCTATGGCTACACCTTC. This codes for CASSHSLDSPYGYTF. The V and J genes are TRBV4-3 and TRBJ1-2, with D maybe TRBD1 (5 bases). This CDR3 has 15 residues. V lost 6 bases, J lost 4 bases, and 18 bases lay in between. Germline assignment: CDR1 LGHNA and CDR2 YSLEER.

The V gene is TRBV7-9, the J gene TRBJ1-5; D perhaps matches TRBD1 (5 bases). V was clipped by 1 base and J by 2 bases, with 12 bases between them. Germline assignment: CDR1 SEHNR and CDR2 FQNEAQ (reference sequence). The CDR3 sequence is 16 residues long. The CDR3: CASSLVLGDGNQPQHF. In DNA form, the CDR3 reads TGTGCCAGCAGCTTAGTTTTAGGGGATGGCAATCAGCCCCAGCATTTT.

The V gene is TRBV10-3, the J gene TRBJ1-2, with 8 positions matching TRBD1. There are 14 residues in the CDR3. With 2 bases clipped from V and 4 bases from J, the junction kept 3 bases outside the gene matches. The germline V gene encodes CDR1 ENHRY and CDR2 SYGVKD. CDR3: CAISEGQGFYGYTF. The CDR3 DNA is TGTGCCATCAGTGAGGGACAGGGTTTCTATGGCTACACCTTC.

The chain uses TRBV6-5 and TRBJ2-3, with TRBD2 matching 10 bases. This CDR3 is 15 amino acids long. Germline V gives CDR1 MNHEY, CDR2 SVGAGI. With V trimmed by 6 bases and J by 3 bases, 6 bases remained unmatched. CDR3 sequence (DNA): TGTGCCAGCAGAACTAGCGGGGCTATTACAGATACGCAGTATTTT. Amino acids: CASRTSGAITDTQYF.

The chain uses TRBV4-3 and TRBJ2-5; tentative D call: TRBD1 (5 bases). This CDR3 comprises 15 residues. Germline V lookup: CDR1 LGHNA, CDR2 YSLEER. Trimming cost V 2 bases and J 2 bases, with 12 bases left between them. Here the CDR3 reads CASSQIRDRQETQYF. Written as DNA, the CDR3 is TGCGCCAGCAGCCAAATACGCGACAGACAAGAGACCCAGTACTTC.

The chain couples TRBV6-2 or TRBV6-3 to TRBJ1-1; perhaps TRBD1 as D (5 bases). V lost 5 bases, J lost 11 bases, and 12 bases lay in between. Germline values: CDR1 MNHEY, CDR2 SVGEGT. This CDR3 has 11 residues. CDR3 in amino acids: CASSQGKGAFF. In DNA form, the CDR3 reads TGTGCCAGCAGTCAGGGAAAGGGGGCTTTCTTT.

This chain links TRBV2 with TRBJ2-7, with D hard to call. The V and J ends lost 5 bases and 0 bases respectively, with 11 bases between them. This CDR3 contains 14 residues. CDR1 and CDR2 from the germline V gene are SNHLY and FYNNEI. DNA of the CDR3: TGTGCCAGCAGTAGCATGAGGAGCTCCTACGAGCAGTACTTC. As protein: CASSSMRSSYEQYF.

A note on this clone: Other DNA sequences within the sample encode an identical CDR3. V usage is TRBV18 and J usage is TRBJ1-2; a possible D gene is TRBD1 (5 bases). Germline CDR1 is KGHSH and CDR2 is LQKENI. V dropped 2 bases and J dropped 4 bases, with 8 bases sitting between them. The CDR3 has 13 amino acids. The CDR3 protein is CASSPGGGYGYTF. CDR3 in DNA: TGTGCCAGCTCACCAGGGGGAGGCTATGGCTACACCTTC. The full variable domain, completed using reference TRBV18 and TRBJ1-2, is NAGVMQNPRHLVRRRGQEARLRCSPMKGHSHVYWYRQLPEEGLKFMVYLQKENIIDESGMPKERFSAEFPKEGPSILRIQQVVRGDSAAYFCASSPGGGYGYTFGSGTRLTVV.

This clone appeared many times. The CDR3 reads CASSESLSGGENTGELFF. The DNA of the CDR3 is TGTGCCAGCAGTGAAAGTCTTAGCGGGGGCGAGAACACCGGGGAGCTGTTTTTT. The V and J genes are TRBV2 and TRBJ2-2; 9 nucleotides line up with TRBD2. V dropped 2 bases and J dropped 1; count of bases not matched to a gene: 8. The CDR3 is 18 residues long. Germline V gene sequence: CDR1 SNHLY, CDR2 FYNNEI.